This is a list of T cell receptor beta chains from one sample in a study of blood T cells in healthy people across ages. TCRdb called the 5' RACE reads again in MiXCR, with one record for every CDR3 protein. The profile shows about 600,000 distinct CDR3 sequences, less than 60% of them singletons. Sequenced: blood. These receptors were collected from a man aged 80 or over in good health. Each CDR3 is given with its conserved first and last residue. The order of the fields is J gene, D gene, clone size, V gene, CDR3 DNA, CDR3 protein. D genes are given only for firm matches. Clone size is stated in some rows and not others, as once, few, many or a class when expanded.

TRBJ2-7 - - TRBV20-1 TGCAGTGCAAGTACAGGACTCTACGAGCAGTACTTC CSASTGLYEQYF
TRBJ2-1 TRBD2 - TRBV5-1 TGCGCCAGCAGCTCTTCCGTGACTAGCGGGGAAAATGAGCAGTTCTTC CASSSSVTSGENEQFF
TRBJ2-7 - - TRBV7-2 TGTGCCAGCAGCTTAGCGTGGCAGGACGACGAGCAGTACTTC CASSLAWQDDEQYF
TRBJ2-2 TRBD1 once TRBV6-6 TGTGCCAGCAGCCCCGGGACAGGGTCAGGCACCGGGGAGCTGTTTTTT CASSPGTGSGTGELFF
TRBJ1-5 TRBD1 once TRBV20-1 TGCAGTGCTAGGCCCCCAGGGGGCTTTAATCAGCCCCAGCATTTT CSARPPGGFNQPQHF
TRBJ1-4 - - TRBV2 TGTGCCAGCAGCCCCATGACGGGGGCTCGGGAAAAACTGTTTTTT CASSPMTGAREKLFF
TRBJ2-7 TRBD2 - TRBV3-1 TGTGCCAGCAGCCAAGAACTAGCGGACATCTACAATGAGCAGTACTTC CASSQELADIYNEQYF
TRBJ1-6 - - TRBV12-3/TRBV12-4 TGTGCCAGCAGTCCTGACAGCCTAAATTCACCCCTCCACTTT CASSPDSLNSPLHF
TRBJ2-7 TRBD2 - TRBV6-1 TGTGCCAGCAGCACAGGGTCGGGGCTAGCGGGTGGTCTCGAGCAGTACTTC CASSTGSGLAGGLEQYF
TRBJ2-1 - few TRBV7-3 TGTGCCAGCAGCTTAAGCGGGACCGGGAATGAGCAGTTCTTC CASSLSGTGNEQFF
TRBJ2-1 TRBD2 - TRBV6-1 TGTGCCAGCCCGGGACTAGCGGGAGGGGCCTCCTACAATGAGCAGTTCTTC CASPGLAGGASYNEQFF
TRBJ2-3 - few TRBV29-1 TGCAGCGTTGAAGACCAGACAGATACGCAGTATTTT CSVEDQTDTQYF
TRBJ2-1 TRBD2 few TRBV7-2 TGTGCCAGCAGCTCCGGACTAGGGGAGAGCGATGAGCAGTTCTTC CASSSGLGESDEQFF